These 17 T cell receptor beta chains share one sample of origin, sequenced in a study of cytomegalovirus exposure and HLA in healthy donors. The PCR ran on 60 Vbeta and 13 Jbeta primers. TCRdb's table, derived via immunoSEQ multiplex PCR, lists solely in-frame clones and lacks some. Across 40,000 to 45,000 clones, the top ten clones capture around 1.8% of the sample. Sequencing was done on a sample of PBMCs. These TCRs come from a woman aged 30 to 39 in good health and CMV-seronegative.

The chain joins TRBV6-1 to TRBJ2-7; D unclear. Germline assignment: CDR1 MNHNS and CDR2 SASEGT. The CDR3 extends over 12 amino acids. Trimming removed 2 bases at V and 3 bases at J, with 5 bases between. The CDR3 DNA sequence: TGTGCCAGCAGTGAACAGTTCTACGAGCAGTACTTC. This sequence encodes CASSEQFYEQYF.

The J gene is TRBJ1-1, the V gene TRBV6-5, with a possible D match to TRBD1 (6 bases). The CDR3 contains 15 residues. V was cut by 7 bases and J by 4 bases, with 19 bases left in between. Looked up from germline, CDR1 is MNHEY and CDR2 is SVGAGI. The chain's CDR3 is CASKRHGGLTTEAFF. Written as DNA, the CDR3 is TGTGCCAGCAAAAGACACGGGGGGCTGACCACTGAAGCTTTCTTT.

The rearrangement links TRBV4-2 to TRBJ2-1, with TRBD2 matching over 7 bases. V gave up 1 base and J gave up 8 bases; unmatched junction bases: 5. The CDR3 has 14 amino acids. Germline-derived CDR1 and CDR2 are LGHNA and YNFKEQ. In DNA, the CDR3 is TGTGCCAGCAGCCAAGGGGGAGGGAGCTATGAGCAGTTCTTC. Encoded protein: CASSQGGGSYEQFF.

The chain joins TRBV6-5 to TRBJ1-2, with TRBD1 matching 10 bases. Losses at the gene ends were 6 bases for V and 4 bases for J; bases not matched to a gene: 5. CDR3 length: 14 residues. Germline assignment: CDR1 MNHEY and CDR2 SVGAGI. This CDR3 is CASRTGTGVYGYTF. The CDR3 coding sequence is TGTGCCAGCAGGACCGGGACAGGGGTCTATGGCTACACCTTC.

The chain couples TRBV5-1 to TRBJ1-4; weak D call: TRBD1 (5 bases). Germline CDR1 and CDR2: SGHRS and YFSETQ. The CDR3 has 13 residues. Between the trimmed V and J ends, which lost 3 bases and 6 bases, there was a span of 9 bases. The CDR3 bases are TGCGCCAGCAGCTGGGGGGGAGATGAAAAACTGTTTTTT. It translates to CASSWGGDEKLFF.

This chain uses TRBV4-1 with TRBJ2-7, with TRBD1 matching 8 bases. CDR1 MGHRA and CDR2 YSYEKL come from the germline V gene. With V trimmed by 0 bases and J by 3 bases, 7 bases remained unmatched. The CDR3 runs to 16 residues. The CDR3 region has the DNA TGCGCCAGCAGCCAAGATGGGGGACAGGTGATCTACGAGCAGTACTTC. Translation gives CASSQDGGQVIYEQYF.

The chain recombines TRBV28 with TRBJ1-1; 8 bases line up with TRBD1. The CDR3 is 13 residues long. CDR1 and CDR2 from the germline V gene are MDHEN and SYDVKM. V lost 5 bases, J lost 6 bases, and 5 bases stayed unmatched. The CDR3 DNA reads TGTGCCAGCAGTGTGGACAGGGTTGCTGAAGCTTTCTTT. This encodes CASSVDRVAEAFF.

The V and J genes are TRBV5-6 and TRBJ2-1; 9 positions agree with TRBD2. CDR3 size: 16 residues. The V gene end was trimmed by 0 bases and the J gene end by 7 bases; junction bases not matched to a gene: 8. The germline V gene encodes CDR1 SGHDT and CDR2 YYEEEE. The CDR3 nucleotides read TGTGCCAGCAGCTTGGCCCGGGGCGGGAGGGGGAATGAGCAGTTCTTC. Its protein is CASSLARGGRGNEQFF.

J is TRBJ1-1 and V is TRBV6-4, with 10 bases aligning to TRBD1. The CDR3 extends over 21 amino acids. The junction had 16 bases not matched to a gene; V was cut back by 0 bases and J by 0 bases. Germline assignment: CDR1 MRHNA and CDR2 SNTAGT. CDR3 sequence reads: CASSDSWTGGVSGIVNTEAFF. CDR3 in DNA: TGTGCCAGCAGTGACTCTTGGACAGGGGGGGTTTCAGGAATAGTGAACACTGAAGCTTTCTTT.

About this clone: The junction does not match germline at one end; this may be a read error. V usage is TRBV5-1 and J usage is TRBJ2-5; D gene ambiguous. Germline V lookup: CDR1 SGHRS, CDR2 YFSETQ. This CDR3 is 14 amino acids long. CDR3 DNA sequence: TGCGCCAGCAGTTTGGGTAGCCCGGAAGAGACCCAGTACTTC. Translation: CASSLGSPEETQYF.

This sequence joins TRBV6-5 and TRBJ2-2, with D possibly TRBD2 on 5 matching bases. Germline CDR1 is MNHEY and CDR2 is SVGAGI. Trimming left V 3 bases short and J 7 bases short, with 15 bases between. The CDR3 consists of 15 residues. DNA of the CDR3: TGTGCCAGCAGTTATACGCCAGGAGCGGACGGGGAGCTGTTTTTT. Translation gives CASSYTPGADGELFF.

The V gene is TRBV9, the J gene TRBJ2-3; maybe TRBD1 (6 bases). Trimming took off 0 bases at V and 15 bases at J, with 11 bases between the two ends. The CDR3 loop spans 11 amino acids. Germline V CDR1 and CDR2: SGDLS, YYNGEE. CDR3 nucleotides: TGTGCCAGCAGCGTAGTCCAGGGGCAATATTTT. Its protein product is CASSVVQGQYF.

The chain carries TRBV5-1 and TRBJ2-2; 10 bases align to TRBD2. This CDR3 has 17 residues. Germline V lookup: CDR1 SGHRS, CDR2 YFSETQ. The trim removed 4 bases at V and 0 bases at J, leaving 6 bases unmatched. The CDR3 nucleotides are TGCGCCAGCAGCAAGAAGAGCGGGGGGGCGAACACCGGGGAGCTGTTTTTT. Amino acid sequence: CASSKKSGGANTGELFF.

Concerning this clone: A read error may produce the germline difference seen at one junction end. V gene TRBV7-7 combines with J gene TRBJ2-5, with a possible D match to TRBD1 (7 bases). The length of the CDR3 is 14 residues. The V gene's germline CDR1 is SSHAT and CDR2 FNYEAQ (reference sequence). The CDR3 coding sequence is TGTGCTAGCAGCCGCGGGACAGTTCAAGAGACCCAGTACTTC. Protein sequence: CASSRGTVQETQYF.

The chain is built from TRBV7-2 and TRBJ2-7; 9 bases fit TRBD2. J was trimmed by 2 bases and V by 6 bases; bases with no gene match: 11. Looked up from germline, CDR1 is SGHTA and CDR2 is FQGNSA. This CDR3 has 16 residues. The CDR3 reads CASSLVAGVAAYEQYF. The CDR3 DNA reads TGTGCCAGCAGTTTGGTAGCGGGAGTTGCCGCCTACGAGCAGTACTTC.

The chain couples TRBV6-4 to TRBJ1-5; 11 bases agree with TRBD1. Germline CDR1 MRHNA, CDR2 SNTAGT. The J segment lost 1 base and the V segment lost 10 bases, leaving 9 bases of the junction unmatched. The CDR3 totals 16 residues. CDR3 protein: CATPGQGELSNQPQHF. The CDR3 nucleotides are TGTGCCACTCCGGGACAGGGGGAATTAAGCAATCAGCCCCAGCATTTT.

The V call is TRBV29-1, the J call TRBJ2-3; D is perhaps TRBD2 (6 bases). The CDR3 length is 13 residues. Germline lookup yields CDR1 SQVTM and CDR2 ANQGSEA. Trimming took off 5 bases at V and 0 bases at J, with 9 bases between the two ends. CDR3 nucleotide sequence: TGCAGCGTTCACAGCGGGAGCACAGATACGCAGTATTTT. Protein: CSVHSGSTDTQYF.